This is a list of T cell receptor beta chains from one sample in a study of yellow fever vaccine responses in identical twins. Via MiXCR, TCRdb re-called the RT-PCR reads, giving one row per CDR3 protein. The sample holds about 18,000 distinct CDR3 sequences, roughly three fifths seen once. The sequencing here drew on T cells from blood (PBMCs), unsorted or a sorted subset (not recorded which), taken before or after yellow fever vaccination (not recorded which). The receptors derive from a woman younger than 35 who received the yellow fever vaccine. CDR3s leave out the opening cysteine and the closing phenylalanine or tryptophan. The listing skips clone size in some rows; elsewhere it reads once, few, many or a size class.

size	V	CDR3
few	TRBV5-1	ASSLASGGYNEQF
-	TRBV5-4	ASSSSLRQGNTEAF
few	TRBV29-1	SVNPPTVNTEAF
few	TRBV18	ASSKGNTEAF
few	TRBV7-2	ASSLVVSGTEQF
-	TRBV29-1	SVYFRRDRAGTDTQY
once	TRBV19	ASSTLKRQGSYEQY
-	TRBV29-1	SVEGPDRPSGYT
-	TRBV7-9	ASRWDREGAF
-	TRBV2	ASSEPRLAAEQY
few	TRBV12-3/TRBV12-4	ASSFRGLGGPTGELF
once	TRBV29-1	SAGVGGTQETQY
-	TRBV5-1	ASSAGAYKGEF
-	TRBV5-5	ASSLGQQETQY
-	TRBV5-5	ASSLSPSNQPQH
-	TRBV6-5	ASSYRRDPYYEQY
-	TRBV12-1	ASSFIWANTDTQY
few	TRBV7-9	ASSLEWLEQY
-	TRBV20-1	SAKGLLAYEQY
-	TRBV12-3/TRBV12-4	ASSRYAENTEAF
-	TRBV16	ASSQLSGYGYT
-	TRBV20-1	SLRTGNTEAF
few	TRBV5-5	ASSANGITGIKNYGYT
-	TRBV18	ASSKGAGNTIY
-	TRBV11-3	ASSLAGLLNTGELF
-	TRBV4-1	ASSQDSNGGTEAF
once	TRBV20-1	SARDSAGVTQH
-	TRBV13	ASRGRLAERGSQETQY
few	TRBV10-2	ASSGGTSGSNEQF
few	TRBV28	ASSFHQRPNEQF
few	TRBV5-6	ASSLRQGYEQY
-	TRBV11-2	ASGLNRVAYEQY
few	TRBV29-1	SVEMGGSYGYT
-	TRBV10-3	AISAVAGTGVGSPLH
-	TRBV19	ASSRQDPRNEQF
-	TRBV5-1	ASSLEGFNQPQH
few	TRBV12-3/TRBV12-4	ASRPLLGIREKLF
once	TRBV18	ASSPAAAPYEQY
few	TRBV13	ASRGWGREQY
-	TRBV29-1	SVDTMNTEAF
-	TRBV5-1	ASSLVFPADSGANVLT
-	TRBV20-1	SAIGGGQGDHQPQH
few	TRBV7-9	ASSLAAGAYNSPLH
-	TRBV11-3	ASSFVGNEQF
once	TRBV5-1	ASKEDNEQF
once	TRBV5-1	ASSREFGIGEQY
-	TRBV5-1	ASSLDWSRNTEAF
-	TRBV18	ASSPPQYSGNTIY
-	TRBV6-4	ASSDSRGGYNEQF
-	TRBV10-1	ASSPGLAAGEAYEQY
-	TRBV5-3	ARSSRGGYTGELF